This entry lists 24 T cell receptor beta chains sequenced from one sample in a study of shared clonotypes between healthy human individuals. Libraries were prepared by immunoSEQ multiplex PCR; TCRdb keeps only in-frame clonotypes and omits some of them. The sample includes about 2.3 million clones, just over 90% seen only once; the top ten take about 0.39%. Sequencing was performed on naive CD4+ T cells from PBMCs. Stated subset: CD45RA+ positively selected. The origin of the receptors is a man in his late teens or twenties in good health. Some clones in this sample may be carry-over from other donors' samples.

As concerns this clone: Other DNA sequences in the same sample also yield this CDR3. The V gene is TRBV5-1, the J gene TRBJ2-5, with a possible D match to TRBD2 (6 bases). Germline CDR1 SGHRS, CDR2 YFSETQ. The CDR3 sequence is 15 residues long. The V gene lost 0 bases and the J gene lost 2 bases, with 11 bases spanning the gap. The CDR3 region has the DNA TGCGCCAGCAGCTTGGTTGGCGGGACTCAAGAGACCCAGTACTTC. This sequence encodes CASSLVGGTQETQYF.

The genes are TRBV5-8 and TRBJ2-5; D may be TRBD1 (8 bases). Germline CDR1 SGHTS, CDR2 YDEGEE. V lost 4 bases, J lost 5 bases, and 15 bases lay in between. This CDR3 spans 14 amino acids. CDR3 DNA: TGTGCCAGCAGCCACGGACAGGGAGGGGAGACCCAGTACTTC. Translating gives CASSHGQGGETQYF.

The chain combines TRBV18 with TRBJ2-5; D is undetermined. Germline V gene lookup returns CDR1 KGHSH and CDR2 LQKENI. V lost 0 bases, J lost 5 bases, and 10 bases lay in between. This CDR3 region has 14 residues. DNA for the CDR3: TGTGCCAGCTCACCACCGGCTCTCGTGGAGACCCAGTACTTC. The encoded protein is CASSPPALVETQYF.

The chain joins TRBV2 to TRBJ2-3; TRBD1 matches at 7 bases. Germline CDR1 reads SNHLY; CDR2 reads FYNNEI. The CDR3 is made up of 15 amino acids. V dropped 7 bases and J dropped 5; count of bases not matched to a gene: 12. The CDR3 here is CASTRQGPEVDTQYF. The CDR3 nucleotides read TGTGCCAGCACTAGACAGGGACCCGAGGTAGATACGCAGTATTTT.

The chain employs TRBV5-1 and TRBJ1-2, with 7 bases aligning to TRBD1. The V and J ends lost 1 base and 0 bases, in that order; junction bases with no gene match: 9. Germline CDR1 is SGHRS and CDR2 is YFSETQ. The CDR3 consists of 17 residues. This chain's CDR3 is CASSLTRTGGPNYGYTF. The CDR3 DNA reads as TGCGCCAGCAGCTTGACACGGACAGGCGGACCTAACTATGGCTACACCTTC.

This sequence joins TRBV2 and TRBJ2-2; D uncertain. The CDR3 consists of 13 residues. CDR1 is SNHLY, CDR2 FYNNEI, per germline. Trimming removed 3 bases at V and 6 bases at J, with 8 bases between. The CDR3 loop is CASSEEIPGELFF. In DNA form, the CDR3 reads TGTGCCAGCAGTGAGGAGATCCCCGGGGAGCTGTTTTTT. Full variable domain (outside the CDR3, taken from reference TRBV2 and TRBJ2-2): EPEVTQTPSHQVTQMGQEVILRCVPISNHLYFYWYRQILGQKVEFLVSFYNNEISEKSEIFDDQFSVERPDGSNFTLKIRSTKLEDSAMYFCASSEEIPGELFFGEGSRLTVL.

This chain connects TRBV5-1 to TRBJ2-5; TRBD2 matches 8 bases. The CDR3 spans 17 residues. Germline lookup yields CDR1 SGHRS and CDR2 YFSETQ. Germline trimming cut 4 bases from V and 4 bases from J; bases unmatched to any gene: 15. The CDR3 region has the DNA TGCGCCAGCAGCGAAGGGTACGTAGCGGGGCCATCAGAGACCCAGTACTTC. Translation gives CASSEGYVAGPSETQYF.

The V call is TRBV5-1, the J call TRBJ2-7; D gene unclear. Germline V gene sequence: CDR1 SGHRS, CDR2 YFSETQ. The CDR3 runs to 16 residues. V lost 4 bases and J lost 3, with 20 bases in between. CDR3 sequence reads: CASSKSLGSGDYEQYF. In DNA form, the CDR3 reads TGCGCCAGCAGCAAAAGCCTCGGTTCTGGGGACTACGAGCAGTACTTC.

This chain connects TRBV5-1 to TRBJ2-5; 13 positions match TRBD2. The germline gives CDR1 SGHRS, CDR2 YFSETQ. With 0 bases clipped from V and 5 bases from J, the junction kept 7 bases outside the gene matches. The CDR3 is made up of 17 amino acids. The CDR3 DNA follows: TGCGCCAGCAGCTTGGGGACTAGCGGGAGCGAGAGGGAGACCCAGTACTTC. This translates into CASSLGTSGSERETQYF.

The chain is built from TRBV19 and TRBJ1-1; a weak D match, TRBD1 (6 bases). CDR3 length equals 15 residues. Trimming removed 6 bases from V and 0 bases from J, with 14 bases in between. Germline V CDR1 and CDR2: LNHDA, SQIVND (reference sequence). The CDR3 nucleotides read TGTGCCAGTAGCGAAAACAGGGTTATGAACACTGAAGCTTTCTTT. The encoded protein is CASSENRVMNTEAFF. Complete variable domain (other parts from reference TRBV19 and TRBJ1-1): DGGITQSPKYLFRKEGQNVTLSCEQNLNHDAMYWYRQDPGQGLRLIYYSQIVNDFQKGDIAEGYSVSREKKESFPLTVTSAQKNPTAFYLCASSENRVMNTEAFFGQGTRLTVV.

CDR3 DNA: TGCGCCAGCAGCCAAGATATGAGACTAGCTGAAGATACGCAGTATTTT. It is translated as CASSQDMRLAEDTQYF. The chain links TRBV4-3 to TRBJ2-3, with 7 positions matching TRBD2. The trim removed 0 bases at V and 5 bases at J, leaving 8 bases unmatched. The CDR3 contains 16 residues. The germline gives CDR1 LGHNA, CDR2 YSLEER.

The chain employs TRBV28 and TRBJ2-3, with 7 bases fitting TRBD2. Germline values: CDR1 MDHEN, CDR2 SYDVKM. V lost 6 bases to trimming and J lost 5 bases; unmatched junction nucleotides: 11. The CDR3 is 15 amino acids. CDR3 residues: CASSSRDYPGDTQYF. Written as DNA, the CDR3 is TGTGCCAGCAGCTCCAGGGACTACCCGGGAGATACGCAGTATTTT.

This chain links TRBV2 with TRBJ2-2, with TRBD1 identical over 7 bases. The V gene end was trimmed by 7 bases and the J gene end by 12 bases; junction bases not matched to a gene: 8. This CDR3 is 12 amino acids long. The germline V gene has CDR1 SNHLY and CDR2 FYNNEI. The CDR3 sequence is CASTDRVPKLFF. The CDR3 DNA sequence: TGTGCCAGCACCGACAGGGTCCCTAAGCTGTTTTTT.

This clone has only one observation. J is TRBJ1-5 and V is TRBV19; TRBD1 is a possible D gene (5 bases). V shed 5 bases and J shed 5 bases, with 19 bases lying between them. This CDR3 has 16 amino acids. CDR1 LNHDA and CDR2 SQIVND come from the germline V gene (reference sequence). In DNA form, the CDR3 reads TGTGCCAGTAGTGAGCACGGGGGGGTTGCCGATCAGCCCCAGCATTTT. Its protein product is CASSEHGGVADQPQHF.

This sequence joins TRBV5-1 and TRBJ2-1, with 13 nucleotides matching TRBD2. The CDR3 extends over 17 amino acids. Germline values: CDR1 SGHRS, CDR2 YFSETQ. V dropped 4 bases and J dropped 2; count of bases not matched to a gene: 6. The DNA of the CDR3 is TGCGCCAGCAGCCTGACTAGCGGGAGGCTGGCCTACAATGAGCAGTTCTTC. Amino acid sequence: CASSLTSGRLAYNEQFF.

The chain recombines TRBV5-4 with TRBJ1-1; possible D gene TRBD1, 6 bases. Trimming pared 5 bases from V and 1 base from J, leaving 12 bases between. CDR1 is SGHNT and CDR2 is YYREEE in the germline V gene (reference sequence). The CDR3 covers 14 residues. CDR3 sequence reads: CASRRQDQNTEAFF. CDR3 bases: TGTGCCAGCAGGAGACAGGACCAGAACACTGAAGCTTTCTTT.

The V and J genes are TRBV7-9 and TRBJ1-2; 7 bases map to TRBD1. The junction had 14 bases not matched to a gene; V was cut back by 5 bases and J by 8 bases. Looked up from germline, CDR1 is SEHNR and CDR2 is FQNEAQ (reference sequence). This CDR3 spans 15 amino acids. CDR3 residues: CASSRNRDRAIGYTF. The CDR3, as DNA: TGTGCCAGCAGCCGAAATAGAGACAGGGCCATCGGCTACACCTTC.

J is TRBJ1-3 and V is TRBV10-3; unclear D gene. Trimming took off 3 bases at V and 4 bases at J, with 10 bases between the two ends. In germline, CDR1 is ENHRY, CDR2 SYGVKD. The CDR3 sequence is 14 residues long. This chain's CDR3 is CAISDPGGGNTIYF. The CDR3 DNA reads TGTGCCATCAGTGATCCCGGAGGGGGAAACACCATATATTTT.

V is TRBV7-7 and J is TRBJ2-2, with D possibly matching TRBD2 (5 bases). This CDR3 has 15 residues. V was clipped by 5 bases and J by 0 bases, with 10 bases between them. CDR1 and CDR2 (germline): SSHAT, FNYEAQ (reference sequence). The CDR3 DNA is TGTGCCAGCAGCGCCGGGATTCCGAACACCGGGGAGCTGTTTTTT. It is translated as CASSAGIPNTGELFF.

The V call is TRBV6-1, the J call TRBJ2-4; 8 nucleotides line up with TRBD2. Germline values: CDR1 MNHNS, CDR2 SASEGT. Losses at the gene ends were 2 bases for V and 4 bases for J; bases not matched to a gene: 10. There are 17 residues in the CDR3. Written as DNA, the CDR3 is TGTGCCAGCAGTGAATTACCTGCGGCGGGGGGAAAAAACATTCAGTACTTC. This translates into CASSELPAAGGKNIQYF.

The chain recombines TRBV28 with TRBJ2-7, with TRBD2 matching over 7 bases. With 7 bases clipped from V and 3 bases from J, the junction kept 9 bases outside the gene matches. The CDR3 totals 14 residues. The germline gives CDR1 MDHEN, CDR2 SYDVKM. The CDR3 sequence: CASITAGPGYEQYF. For the CDR3, the DNA is TGTGCCAGCATTACAGCGGGACCGGGCTACGAGCAGTACTTC.

In regard to this clone: Distinct nucleotide sequences in the sample also encode this CDR3. This sequence joins TRBV2 and TRBJ2-7; no reliable D call. Trimming removed 4 bases from V and 2 bases from J, with 3 bases in between. The CDR3 is 11 amino acids. Germline CDR1 SNHLY, CDR2 FYNNEI. The CDR3 region is CASSVTYEQYF. The CDR3 DNA reads as TGTGCCAGCAGTGTAACCTACGAGCAGTACTTC.

This clone showed up just a few times. Other DNA sequences in this sample translate to the same CDR3. The chain is built from TRBV5-1 and TRBJ1-2, with 7 bases aligning to TRBD1. V lost 3 bases and J lost 3; bases outside the gene matches: 2. There are 13 residues in the CDR3. The germline CDR1 and CDR2 sequences are SGHRS and YFSETQ. The CDR3, as DNA: TGCGCCAGCAGCTCTACAGGGGACTATGGCTACACCTTC. It specifies CASSSTGDYGYTF.

This clone appeared a single time. The rearrangement joins TRBV28 to TRBJ1-4, with D possibly being TRBD1 (5 bases). Trimming pared 8 bases from V and 10 bases from J, leaving 8 bases between. The germline gives CDR1 MDHEN, CDR2 SYDVKM. CDR3 length equals 10 residues. The CDR3 region is CASRGGKLFF. CDR3 sequence (DNA): TGTGCCAGCCGGGGGGGAAAACTGTTTTTT.